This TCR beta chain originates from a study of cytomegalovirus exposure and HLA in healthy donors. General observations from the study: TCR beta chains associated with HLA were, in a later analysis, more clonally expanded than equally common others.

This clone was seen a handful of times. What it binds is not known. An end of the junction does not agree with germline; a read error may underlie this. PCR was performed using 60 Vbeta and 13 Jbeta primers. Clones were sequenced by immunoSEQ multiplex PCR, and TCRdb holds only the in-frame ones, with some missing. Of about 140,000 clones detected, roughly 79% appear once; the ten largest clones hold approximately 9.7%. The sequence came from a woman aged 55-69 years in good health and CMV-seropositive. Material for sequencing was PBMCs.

Here the CDR3 reads CASSFDRAPVF. CDR3 bases: TGCGCCAGCAGCTTCGACAGGGCGCCCGTCTTT. The chain couples TRBV5-1 to TRBJ1-1; TRBD1 agrees at 7 bases. This CDR3 is 11 amino acids long. Per the germline V gene, CDR1 is SGHRS and CDR2 is YFSETQ.